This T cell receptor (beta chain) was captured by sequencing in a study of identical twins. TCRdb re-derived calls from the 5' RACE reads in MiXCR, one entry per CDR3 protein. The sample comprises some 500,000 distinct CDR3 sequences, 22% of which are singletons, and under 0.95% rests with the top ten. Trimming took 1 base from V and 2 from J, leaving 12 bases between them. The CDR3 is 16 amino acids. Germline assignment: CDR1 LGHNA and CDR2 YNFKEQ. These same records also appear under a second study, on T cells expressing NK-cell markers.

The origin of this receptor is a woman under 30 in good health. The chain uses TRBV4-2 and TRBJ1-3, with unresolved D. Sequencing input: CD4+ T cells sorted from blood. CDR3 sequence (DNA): TGTGCCAGCAGCCAAGTAATGTCAGCTCCTGGAAACACCATATATTTT. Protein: CASSQVMSAPGNTIYF.